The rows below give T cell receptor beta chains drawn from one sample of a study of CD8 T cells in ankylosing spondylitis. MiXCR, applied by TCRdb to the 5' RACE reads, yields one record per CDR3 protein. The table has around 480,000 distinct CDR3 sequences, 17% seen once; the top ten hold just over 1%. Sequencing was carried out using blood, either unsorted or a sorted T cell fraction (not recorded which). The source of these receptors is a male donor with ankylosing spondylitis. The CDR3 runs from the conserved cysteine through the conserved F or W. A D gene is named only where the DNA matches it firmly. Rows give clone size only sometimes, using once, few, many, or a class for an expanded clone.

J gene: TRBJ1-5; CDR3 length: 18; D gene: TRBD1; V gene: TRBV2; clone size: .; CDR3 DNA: TGTGCCAGCACCAGCTCGGACAGGGGAAAATATAGCAATCAGCCCCAGCATTTT; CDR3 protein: CASTSSDRGKYSNQPQHF
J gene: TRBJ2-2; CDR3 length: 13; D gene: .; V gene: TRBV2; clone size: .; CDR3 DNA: TGTGCCAGCACCATGTTCCAGGCCGGGGAGCTGTTTTTT; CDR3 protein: CASTMFQAGELFF
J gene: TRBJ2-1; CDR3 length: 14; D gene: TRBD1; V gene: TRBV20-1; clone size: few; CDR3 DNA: TGCAGTGCTAGGACAGGGGGTAGCTACAATGAGCAGTTCTTC; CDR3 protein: CSARTGGSYNEQFF
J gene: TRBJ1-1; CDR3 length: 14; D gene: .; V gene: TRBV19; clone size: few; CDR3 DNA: TGTGCCAGTAGACAACAGGGAGTTGAAACTGAAGCTTTCTTT; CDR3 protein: CASRQQGVETEAFF
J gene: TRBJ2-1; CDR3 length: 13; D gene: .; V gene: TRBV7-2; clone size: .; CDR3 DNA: TGTGCCAGCAACCCTCGGGGGAAAAATGAGCAGTTCTTC; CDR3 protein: CASNPRGKNEQFF
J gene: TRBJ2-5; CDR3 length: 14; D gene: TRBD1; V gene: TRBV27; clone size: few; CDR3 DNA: TGTGCCAGCAGTGTCAGGGGGAGTGGGGAGACCCAGTACTTC; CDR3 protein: CASSVRGSGETQYF
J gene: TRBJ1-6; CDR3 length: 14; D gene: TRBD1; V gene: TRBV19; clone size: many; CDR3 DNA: TGTGCCAGTAGTATTTCGACAGGGAATTCACCCCTCCACTTT; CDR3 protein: CASSISTGNSPLHF
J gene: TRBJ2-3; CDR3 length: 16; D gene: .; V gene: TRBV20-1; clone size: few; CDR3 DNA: TGCAGTGCTCCCCGGCCCGGACTAAAAAGCACAGATACGCAGTATTTT; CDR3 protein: CSAPRPGLKSTDTQYF
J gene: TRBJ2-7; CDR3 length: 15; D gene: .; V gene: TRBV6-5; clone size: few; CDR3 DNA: TGTGCCAGCAGTTACCCCATTGGGTCCAGGTACGAGCAGTACTTC; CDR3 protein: CASSYPIGSRYEQYF
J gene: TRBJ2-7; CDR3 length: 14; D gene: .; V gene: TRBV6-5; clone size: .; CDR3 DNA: TGTGCCAGCAGTTATTGGGACAAGACCTACGAGCAGTACTTC; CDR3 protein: CASSYWDKTYEQYF
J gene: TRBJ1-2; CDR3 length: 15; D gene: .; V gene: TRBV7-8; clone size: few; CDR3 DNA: TGTGCCAGCAGCCCCAAGGGGCGGTACCTCTATGGCTACACCTTC; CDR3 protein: CASSPKGRYLYGYTF
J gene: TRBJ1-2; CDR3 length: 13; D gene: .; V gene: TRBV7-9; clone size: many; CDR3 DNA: TGTGCCACCAGAACTGGGGGCAGTGGTGGCTACACCTTC; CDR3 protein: CATRTGGSGGYTF
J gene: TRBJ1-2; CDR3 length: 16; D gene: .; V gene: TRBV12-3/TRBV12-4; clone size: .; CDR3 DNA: TGTGCCAGCAGTTTGGCCGGGGGGTGGGCTAACTATGGCTACACCTTC; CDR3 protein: CASSLAGGWANYGYTF
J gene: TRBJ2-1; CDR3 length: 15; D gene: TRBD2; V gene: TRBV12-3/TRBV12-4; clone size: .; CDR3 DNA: TGTGCCAGCAGTCCTCACCGGGGGGGGATTAATGAGCAGTTCTTC; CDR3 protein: CASSPHRGGINEQFF
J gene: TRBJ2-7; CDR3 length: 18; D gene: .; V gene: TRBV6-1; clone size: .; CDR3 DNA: TGTGCCAGCAGTGACCGGTTTCCAGGGGCCCCACCATCCTACGAGCAGTACTTC; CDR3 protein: CASSDRFPGAPPSYEQYF
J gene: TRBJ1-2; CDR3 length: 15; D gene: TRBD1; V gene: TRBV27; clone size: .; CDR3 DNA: TGTGCCAGCAGTTTAAGAGGACAGGGGGCGGATGGCTACACCTTC; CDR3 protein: CASSLRGQGADGYTF
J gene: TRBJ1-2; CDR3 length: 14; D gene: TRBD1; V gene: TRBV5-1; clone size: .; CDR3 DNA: TGCGCCAGCAGCTTGGGGAGACAGGGAACTGGCTACACCTTC; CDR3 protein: CASSLGRQGTGYTF
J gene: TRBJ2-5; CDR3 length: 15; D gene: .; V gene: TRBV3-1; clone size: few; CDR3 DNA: TGTGCCAGCAGCCAAGGTGTGGGACCCCAGGAGACCCAGTACTTC; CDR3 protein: CASSQGVGPQETQYF
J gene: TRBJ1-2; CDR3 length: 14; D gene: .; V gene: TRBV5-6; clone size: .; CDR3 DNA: TGTGCCAGCAGCTTGTGGGGAGGAAACTATGGCTACACCTTC; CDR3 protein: CASSLWGGNYGYTF
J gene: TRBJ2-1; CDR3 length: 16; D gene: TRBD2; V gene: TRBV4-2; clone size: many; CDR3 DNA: TGTGCCAGCAGCCAAGCTAGCGGGAGCTCCTACAATGAGCAGTTCTTC; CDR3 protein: CASSQASGSSYNEQFF
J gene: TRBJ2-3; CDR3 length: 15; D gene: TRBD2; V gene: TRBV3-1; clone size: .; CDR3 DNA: TGTGCCAGCAGCTGGGGGGGGTCTAGCACAGATACGCAGTATTTT; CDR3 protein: CASSWGGSSTDTQYF
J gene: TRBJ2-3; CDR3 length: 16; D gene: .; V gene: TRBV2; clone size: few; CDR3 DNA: TGTGCCAGCAGTGCGAGGGGGACTGGGCTGGGAGATACGCAGTATTTT; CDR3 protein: CASSARGTGLGDTQYF
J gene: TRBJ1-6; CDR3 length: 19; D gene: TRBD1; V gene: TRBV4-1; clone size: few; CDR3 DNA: TGCGCCAGCAGCCATCCCCGACAGGGTGCTCGGTCCTATAATTCACCCCTCCACTTT; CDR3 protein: CASSHPRQGARSYNSPLHF
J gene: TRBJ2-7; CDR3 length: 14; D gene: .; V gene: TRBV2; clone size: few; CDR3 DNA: TGTGCCAGCACCCTCGGGACTGAATCCTACGAGCAGTACTTC; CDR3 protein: CASTLGTESYEQYF
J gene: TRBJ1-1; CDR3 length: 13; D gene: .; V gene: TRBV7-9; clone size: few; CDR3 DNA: TGTGCCAGCAGCTTAGGACAGGTCTCTGAAGCTTTCTTT; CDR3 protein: CASSLGQVSEAFF
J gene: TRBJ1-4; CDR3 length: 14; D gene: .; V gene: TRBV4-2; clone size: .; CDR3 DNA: TGTGCCAGCAGCCACCCTGGGACTAATGAAAAACTGTTTTTT; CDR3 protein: CASSHPGTNEKLFF
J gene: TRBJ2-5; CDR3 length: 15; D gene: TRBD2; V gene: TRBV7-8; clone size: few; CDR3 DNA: TGTGCCAGCGGGCGAAGCGGGAGTTCTCCAGAGACCCAGTACTTC; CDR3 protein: CASGRSGSSPETQYF